This entry concerns a single TCR beta chain. The sample originates from a study of human thymus T cells. The source of the thymus tissue was resections taken during corrective heart surgery. Donation was from healthy Finnish infants who were having corrective surgery that addressed congenital heart defects. Germline V CDR1 and CDR2: GTSNPN, SVGIG (reference sequence). V gave up 0 bases and J gave up 4 bases, with 19 bases separating them. CDR3 size: 17 residues. The data were produced by immunoSEQ multiplex PCR, yet TCRdb's version contains in-frame clones alone and is incomplete. Of roughly 130,000 clones in the sample, around 96% were seen once.

The sample consisted of thymus tissue. The receptor's source is a boy under two years old with a congenital heart defect but otherwise immunologically healthy. This chain joins TRBV30 and TRBJ1-5; D unclear. CDR3 residues: CAWSVPDLGRRNQPQHF. CDR3 in DNA: TGTGCCTGGAGTGTACCTGATTTGGGAAGAAGGAATCAGCCCCAGCATTTT.